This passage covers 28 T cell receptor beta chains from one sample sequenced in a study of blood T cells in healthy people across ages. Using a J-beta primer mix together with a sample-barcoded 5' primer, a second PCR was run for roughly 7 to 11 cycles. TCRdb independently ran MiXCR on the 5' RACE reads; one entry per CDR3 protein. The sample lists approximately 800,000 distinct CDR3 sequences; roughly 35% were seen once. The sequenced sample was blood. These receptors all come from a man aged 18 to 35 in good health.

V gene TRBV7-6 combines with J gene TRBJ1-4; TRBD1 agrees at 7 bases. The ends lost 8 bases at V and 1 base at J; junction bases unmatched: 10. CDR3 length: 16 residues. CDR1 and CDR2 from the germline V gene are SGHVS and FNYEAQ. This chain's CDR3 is CASQSTGRVTNEKLFF. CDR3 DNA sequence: TGTGCCAGCCAATCGACAGGGCGCGTAACTAATGAAAAACTGTTTTTT.

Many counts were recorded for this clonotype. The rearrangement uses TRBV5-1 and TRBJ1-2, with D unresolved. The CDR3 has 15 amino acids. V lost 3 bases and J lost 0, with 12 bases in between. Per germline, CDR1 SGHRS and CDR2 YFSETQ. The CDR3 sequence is CASSSEDHSNYGYTF. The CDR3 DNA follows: TGCGCCAGCAGCTCCGAGGATCATTCTAACTATGGCTACACCTTC.

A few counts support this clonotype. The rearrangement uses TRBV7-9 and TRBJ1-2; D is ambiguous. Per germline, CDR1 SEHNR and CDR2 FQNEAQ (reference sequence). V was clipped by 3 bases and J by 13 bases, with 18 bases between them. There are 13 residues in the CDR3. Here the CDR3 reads CASSFLGANFITF. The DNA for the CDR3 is TGTGCCAGCAGCTTTCTCGGCGCCAATTTCATCACCTTC.

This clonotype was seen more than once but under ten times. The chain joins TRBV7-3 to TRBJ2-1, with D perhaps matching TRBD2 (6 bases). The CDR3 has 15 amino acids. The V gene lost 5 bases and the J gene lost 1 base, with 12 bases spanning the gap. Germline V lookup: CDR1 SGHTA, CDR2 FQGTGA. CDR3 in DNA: TGTGCCAGCAGCAACTTAGCGGAATCCTACAATGAGCAGTTCTTC. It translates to CASSNLAESYNEQFF.

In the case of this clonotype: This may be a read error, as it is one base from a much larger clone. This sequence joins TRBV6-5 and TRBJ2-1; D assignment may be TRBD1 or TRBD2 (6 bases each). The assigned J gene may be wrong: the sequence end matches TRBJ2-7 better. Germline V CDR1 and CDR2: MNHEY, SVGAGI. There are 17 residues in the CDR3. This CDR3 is CASSYSSGGNIYNEQYF. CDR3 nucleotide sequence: TGTGCCAGCAGTTACTCTTCCGGGGGCAACATATACAATGAGCAGTACTTC.

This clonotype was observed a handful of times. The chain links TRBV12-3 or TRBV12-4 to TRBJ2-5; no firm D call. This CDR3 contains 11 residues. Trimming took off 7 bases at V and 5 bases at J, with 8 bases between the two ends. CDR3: CASTRAETQYF. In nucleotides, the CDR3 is TGTGCCAGCACTAGAGCCGAGACCCAGTACTTC.

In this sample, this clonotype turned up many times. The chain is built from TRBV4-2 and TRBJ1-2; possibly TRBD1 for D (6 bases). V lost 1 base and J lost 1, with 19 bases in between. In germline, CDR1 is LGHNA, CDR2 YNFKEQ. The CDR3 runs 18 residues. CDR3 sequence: CASSQVSGGQSGNYGYTF. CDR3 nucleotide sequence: TGTGCCAGCAGCCAAGTGTCCGGTGGACAGTCTGGTAACTATGGCTACACCTTC.

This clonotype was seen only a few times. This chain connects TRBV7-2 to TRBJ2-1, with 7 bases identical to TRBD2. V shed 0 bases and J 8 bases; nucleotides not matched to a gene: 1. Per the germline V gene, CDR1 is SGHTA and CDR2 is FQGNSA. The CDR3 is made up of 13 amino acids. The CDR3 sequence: CASSLAGRDEQFF. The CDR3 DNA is TGTGCCAGCAGCTTAGCAGGGAGGGATGAGCAGTTCTTC.

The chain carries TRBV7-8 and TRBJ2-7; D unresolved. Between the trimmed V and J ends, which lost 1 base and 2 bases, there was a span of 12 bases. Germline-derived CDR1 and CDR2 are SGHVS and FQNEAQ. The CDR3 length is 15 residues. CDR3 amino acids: CASSLGQVPTYEQYF. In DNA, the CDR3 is TGTGCCAGCAGCTTAGGCCAGGTCCCCACCTACGAGCAGTACTTC.

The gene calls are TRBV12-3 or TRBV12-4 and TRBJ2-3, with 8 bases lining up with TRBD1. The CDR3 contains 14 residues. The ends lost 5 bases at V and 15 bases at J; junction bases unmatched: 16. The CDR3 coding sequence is TGTGCCAGCAGTGCACAGGGGGGAACAGATATGCAATATTTT. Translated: CASSAQGGTDMQYF.

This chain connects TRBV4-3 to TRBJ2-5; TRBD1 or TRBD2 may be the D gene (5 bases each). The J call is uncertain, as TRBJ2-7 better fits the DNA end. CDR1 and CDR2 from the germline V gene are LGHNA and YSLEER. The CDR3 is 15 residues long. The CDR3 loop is CASSQDGTWGSEQYF. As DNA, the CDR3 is TGCGCCAGCAGCCAAGACGGGACGTGGGGATCCGAGCAGTACTTC.

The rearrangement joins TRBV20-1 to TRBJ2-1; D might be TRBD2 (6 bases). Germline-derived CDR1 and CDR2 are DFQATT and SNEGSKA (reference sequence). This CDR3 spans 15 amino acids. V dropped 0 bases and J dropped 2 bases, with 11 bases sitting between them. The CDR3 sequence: CSARDVRLAYNEQFF. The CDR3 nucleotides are TGCAGTGCTAGAGATGTGAGACTAGCCTACAATGAGCAGTTCTTC.

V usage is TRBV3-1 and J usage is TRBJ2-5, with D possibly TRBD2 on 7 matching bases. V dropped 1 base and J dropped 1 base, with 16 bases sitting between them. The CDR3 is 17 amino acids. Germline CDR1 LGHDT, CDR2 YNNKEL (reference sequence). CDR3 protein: CASSQGLGGAFQETQYF. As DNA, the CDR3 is TGTGCCAGCAGCCAAGGTTTGGGGGGGGCTTTCCAAGAGACCCAGTACTTC.

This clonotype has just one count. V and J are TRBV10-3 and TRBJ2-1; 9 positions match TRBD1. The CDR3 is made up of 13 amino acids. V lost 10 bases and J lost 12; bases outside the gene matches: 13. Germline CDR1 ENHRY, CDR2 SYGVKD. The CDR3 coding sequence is TGTGCCAGCCACCGGGACAGGGCCGATGGGCAGTTCTTC. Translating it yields CASHRDRADGQFF.

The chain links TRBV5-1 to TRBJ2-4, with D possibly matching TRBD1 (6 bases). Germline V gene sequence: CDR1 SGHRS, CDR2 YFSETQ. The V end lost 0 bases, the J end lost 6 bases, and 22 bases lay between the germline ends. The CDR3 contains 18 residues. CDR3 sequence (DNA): TGCGCCAGCAGCTTGGAGTTGTTGGTTCAGGGGACAAGAAACATTCAGTACTTC. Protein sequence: CASSLELLVQGTRNIQYF.

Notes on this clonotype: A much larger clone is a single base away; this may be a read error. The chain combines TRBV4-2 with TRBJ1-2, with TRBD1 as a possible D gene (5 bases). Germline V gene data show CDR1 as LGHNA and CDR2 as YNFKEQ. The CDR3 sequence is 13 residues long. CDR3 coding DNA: TGTGCCAGCAGCCAAGGACAGAACTATGACTACACCTTC. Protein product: CASSQGQNYDYTF.

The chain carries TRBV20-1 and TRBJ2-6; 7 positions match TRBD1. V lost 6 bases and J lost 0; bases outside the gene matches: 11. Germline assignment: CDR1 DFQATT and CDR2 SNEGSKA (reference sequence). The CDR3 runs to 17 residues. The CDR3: CSASPGTVLSGANVLTF. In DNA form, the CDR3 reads TGCAGTGCAAGCCCCGGGACAGTGCTCTCTGGGGCCAACGTCCTGACTTTC.

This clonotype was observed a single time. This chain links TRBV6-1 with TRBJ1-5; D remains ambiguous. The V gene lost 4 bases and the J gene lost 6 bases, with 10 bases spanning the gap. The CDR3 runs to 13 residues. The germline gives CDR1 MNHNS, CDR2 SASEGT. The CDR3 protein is CASSGEWGQPQHF. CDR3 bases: TGTGCCAGCAGTGGAGAGTGGGGTCAGCCCCAGCATTTT.

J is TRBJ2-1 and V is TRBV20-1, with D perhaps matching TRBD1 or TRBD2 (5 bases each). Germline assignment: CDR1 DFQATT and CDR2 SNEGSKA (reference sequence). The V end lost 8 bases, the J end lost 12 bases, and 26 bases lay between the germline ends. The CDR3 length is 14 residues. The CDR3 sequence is CSLPGASHDQGQFF. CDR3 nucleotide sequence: TGCAGTCTACCCGGGGCTAGTCACGACCAAGGGCAGTTCTTC.

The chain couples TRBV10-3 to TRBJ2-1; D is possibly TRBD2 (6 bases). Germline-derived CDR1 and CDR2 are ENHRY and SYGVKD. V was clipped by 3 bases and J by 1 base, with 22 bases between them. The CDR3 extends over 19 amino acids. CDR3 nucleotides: TGTGCCATCAGTGAAACTTGGGCGGGGCCTACTACATCCTACAATGAGCAGTTCTTC. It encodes CAISETWAGPTTSYNEQFF.

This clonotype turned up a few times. The CDR3 here is CASSPPGQGDTEAFF. The CDR3 DNA sequence: TGTGCCAGCAGCCCCCCAGGACAGGGGGACACTGAAGCTTTCTTT. The J gene is TRBJ1-1, the V gene TRBV7-9; 10 positions agree with TRBD1. The CDR3 spans 15 residues. Looked up from germline, CDR1 is SEHNR and CDR2 is FQNEAQ (reference sequence). J lost 3 bases, V lost 5 bases, and 6 bases had no gene match. The whole variable domain, remainder taken from reference TRBV7-9 and TRBJ1-1, is DTGVSQNPRHKITKRGQNVTFRCDPISEHNRLYWYRQTLGQGPEFLTYFQNEAQLEKSRLLSDRFSAERPKGSFSTLEIQRTEQGDSAMYLCASSPPGQGDTEAFFGQGTRLTVV.

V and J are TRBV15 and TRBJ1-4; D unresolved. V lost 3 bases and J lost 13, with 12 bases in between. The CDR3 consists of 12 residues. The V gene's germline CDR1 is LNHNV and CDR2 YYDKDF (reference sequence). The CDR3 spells CATSRIEGILFF. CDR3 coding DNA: TGTGCCACCAGCAGGATTGAGGGAATACTGTTTTTT.

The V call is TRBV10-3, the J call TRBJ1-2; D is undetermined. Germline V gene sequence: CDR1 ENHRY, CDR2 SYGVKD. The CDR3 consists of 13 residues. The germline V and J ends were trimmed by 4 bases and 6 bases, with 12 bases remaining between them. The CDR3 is CAISGGPEDGYTF. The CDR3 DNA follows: TGTGCCATCAGTGGGGGTCCCGAGGATGGCTACACCTTC.

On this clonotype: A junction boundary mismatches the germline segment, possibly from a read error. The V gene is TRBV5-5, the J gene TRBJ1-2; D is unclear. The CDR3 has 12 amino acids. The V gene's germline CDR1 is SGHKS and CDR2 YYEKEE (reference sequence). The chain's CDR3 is CASSLDLYGNTF. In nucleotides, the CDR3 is TGTGCCAGCAGCTTGGACCTTTATGGCAACACCTTC.

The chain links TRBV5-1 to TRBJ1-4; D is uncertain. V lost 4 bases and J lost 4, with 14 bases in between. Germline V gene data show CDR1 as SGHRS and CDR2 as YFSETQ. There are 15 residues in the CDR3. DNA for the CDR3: TGCGCCAGCAGCGCGGACGGAGGGTTTAATGAAAAACTGTTTTTT. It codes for CASSADGGFNEKLFF.

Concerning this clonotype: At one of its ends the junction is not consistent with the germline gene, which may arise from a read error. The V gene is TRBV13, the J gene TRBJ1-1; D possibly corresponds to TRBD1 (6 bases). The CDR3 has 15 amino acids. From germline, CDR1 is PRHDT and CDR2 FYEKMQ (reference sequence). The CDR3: CAGSFGQLEASEAFF. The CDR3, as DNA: TGTGCCGGCAGCTTTGGACAGTTGGAGGCGTCTGAAGCTTTCTTT.

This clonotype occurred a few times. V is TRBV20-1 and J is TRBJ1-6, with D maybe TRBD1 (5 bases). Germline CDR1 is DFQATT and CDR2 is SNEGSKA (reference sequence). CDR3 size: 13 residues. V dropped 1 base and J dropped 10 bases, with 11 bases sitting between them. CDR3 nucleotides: TGCAGTGCTAGAGCTAGAAGGGACTCACCCCTCCACTTT. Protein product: CSARARRDSPLHF.

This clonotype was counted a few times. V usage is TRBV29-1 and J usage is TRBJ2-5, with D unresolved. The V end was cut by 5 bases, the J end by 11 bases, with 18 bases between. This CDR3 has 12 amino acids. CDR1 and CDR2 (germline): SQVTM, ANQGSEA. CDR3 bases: TGCAGCGTTAAGGCGACTTACAATGAGCAGTACTTC. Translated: CSVKATYNEQYF.